This TCR beta chain is drawn from a study of beta chain features in type 1 diabetes. Regarding the study as a whole: Within each of all four CD4+ subsets, Type 1 diabetes patients had TCRB CDR3s that were moderately but significantly shorter. cDNA-based sequencing might over-represent cells highly expressing TCR. Among type 1 diabetes patients, VDJ junctions had fewer insertions and more deletions.

Germline V gives CDR1 SGHDN, CDR2 FVKESK. This CDR3 spans 12 amino acids. With 1 base removed from V and 10 bases from J, the gap between germline ends came to 9 bases. This clone was counted a few times. The antigen remains undetermined. The isolated RNA, all of it, was reverse transcribed, so expressed TCRB transcripts were what got sequenced. Sequenced naive, central memory and regulatory T cell samples produced an average of about 3.7 million reads. The assay was immunoSEQ multiplex PCR, and TCRdb's table has in-frame clones only and misses some. The sample lists 630,000 or so clones, over 12% occurring once.

The TCR sequence derives from a man aged 18-30 years with type 1 diabetes. The chain has TRBV14 and TRBJ2-3; unclear D gene. What was sequenced was naive CD4+ T cells from blood. For the CDR3, the DNA is TGTGCCAGCAGCCAAGCTAGGTCCGCGCAGTATTTT. Its protein is CASSQARSAQYF.